This TCR beta chain was retrieved from a study of cytotoxic CD8 clonotypes in ibrutinib-treated CLL. Study at large: Results showed about 25 partial and 2 complete responses; following median about 68 months, around 14 remained remitted, approximately twelve advanced. Response material was collected after a median around 12 months of treatment, range 6 to 36.

Sequencing used immunoSEQ multiplex PCR; TCRdb keeps in-frame clones, though not all of them. The repertoire holds 65,000 to 95,000 clones, with 70% to 90% as singletons. The CDR3 is 15 amino acids. Germline V lookup: CDR1 SGHDT, CDR2 YYEEEE. V lost 2 bases and J lost 8; bases outside the gene matches: 9. This material consisted of PBMCs, taken before ibrutinib treatment. The receptor was isolated from a human donor with chronic lymphocytic leukemia. The genes are TRBV5-6 and TRBJ1-4; TRBD1 aligns across 7 bases. The CDR3: CASSFTGALEEKLFF. As DNA, the CDR3 is TGTGCCAGCAGCTTTACAGGGGCTCTAGAGGAAAAACTGTTTTTT.